This T cell receptor beta chain emerged from a study of blood T cells in healthy people across ages (dated by TCRdb to the mid-2010s). Background on the whole study: In model experiments, template switching captured about one uniquely barcoded TCR beta cDNA molecule for every two T cells. Two additional independent replicas of 1 million unique cDNA reads from the same blood draw were analyzed for two donors (one aged 18 to 30 and one aged 80 or older). Four age groups were formed from the donors: young (average 16 years), middle-aged (around 40), aged (approximately 60) and long-lived (around 82). Using deep sequencing normalized with unique cDNA molecular identifiers, the study measured how TCR beta repertoire diversity changes with age. To avoid experimental bias, donors of different ages were spread randomly across the sequencing lanes. Points the paper makes about the study in general: Since profiling was done on bulk unsorted PBMCs, naive and antigen-experienced compartments could not be conclusively compared. Total diversity estimates from one million sequenced T cells were considered lower bounds and underestimates. Observed TCR beta diversity per million T cells fell roughly linearly with age, and a significant reduction was already apparent by age around 40. Compared with the aged group, the long-lived group had more naive CD4+ T cells, fewer expanded clones and increased TCR diversity, suggesting age selection. There was a strong correlation between observed TCR beta diversity and the percentage of naive T cells measured by flow cytometry. Donor CMV infection status was unknown, potentially confounding age-related changes in expanded clonotypes.

At the junction V is shortened by 5 bases and J by 8 bases; bases outside the gene matches: 6. As encoded in the germline V gene (reference sequence), CDR1 is SEHNR while CDR2 is FQNEAQ. The CDR3 starts with the cysteine, ends with the phenylalanine, and has 14 residues. The DNA shown is the 42-base CDR3, in frame from base 1. As concerns this clonotype: It has no known antigen specificity. Base qualities were left out, and no much larger clone turns up one base away.

The donors were 40 or so Caucasian individuals from Russia, aged roughly 6 to 100 years, who were systemically healthy. Each donor gave approximately 9.3 milliliters of peripheral blood, collected into EDTA-treated Vacutainer tubes. Ficoll-Paque density-gradient centrifugation was used to isolate PBMCs, with at least 6 million per sample. Total RNA was extracted from PBMCs with Trizol reagent, with at least 6 micrograms obtained per sample. Naive CD45RAhigh/CD27high T cell percentages were measured by flow cytometry on a PBMC aliquot from every donor. The library was obtained by 5' RACE. Sequenced on an Illumina HiSeq 2500. The second PCR ran for roughly 7 to 12 cycles and used a J-beta primer mix along with a sample-barcoded 5' primer. Each TCR beta cDNA molecule received a unique molecular identifier from a template-switch 5' adaptor carrying 12 random nucleotides. Each sample yielded at least 3 million CDR3-containing paired-end reads. All of the RNA was converted into first-strand cDNA using the Mint cDNA synthesis kit, with a TRBC-specific oligonucleotide serving as the primer. All cDNA was treated with uracil-DNA glycosylase and then went through a first 18-cycle PCR with the universal primers M1SS and BC2_uni_R. In the original analysis: For normalization, 1 million high-quality reads were randomly selected from each sample, with every read carrying a distinct molecular identifier. Reads with shared molecular identifiers were discarded instead of being binned into consensus sequences. CDR3 identification, clonotype clustering and error correction used MiTCR with a Q25 quality threshold and the strictest error-elimination algorithm. Lower-bound total TCR beta diversity was estimated with a nonparametric unseen species model using Euler transformation. The raw public reads went through TCRdb reprocessing: fastp at Q25, MiXCR clone calling, in-frame beta chains kept. All rows with the same CDR3 protein become a single entry with the most common DNA and genes. What appears here as the V and J calls and clone size reflects TCRdb's work, not the paper's. The sample has approximately 730,000 distinct CDR3 sequences on record, approximately 39% of them singletons. The leading ten clones occupy approximately 22% of the sample.

The sample consisted of blood. The chain uses TRBV7-9 and TRBJ1-4; TRBD1 aligns with 9 central bases. This TCR was recovered from a woman in her sixties or seventies in good health. The sequenced DNA is TGTGCCAGCAGCCCACAGGGGGCTGAGGAAAAACTGTTTTTT. It specifies CASSPQGAEEKLFF.